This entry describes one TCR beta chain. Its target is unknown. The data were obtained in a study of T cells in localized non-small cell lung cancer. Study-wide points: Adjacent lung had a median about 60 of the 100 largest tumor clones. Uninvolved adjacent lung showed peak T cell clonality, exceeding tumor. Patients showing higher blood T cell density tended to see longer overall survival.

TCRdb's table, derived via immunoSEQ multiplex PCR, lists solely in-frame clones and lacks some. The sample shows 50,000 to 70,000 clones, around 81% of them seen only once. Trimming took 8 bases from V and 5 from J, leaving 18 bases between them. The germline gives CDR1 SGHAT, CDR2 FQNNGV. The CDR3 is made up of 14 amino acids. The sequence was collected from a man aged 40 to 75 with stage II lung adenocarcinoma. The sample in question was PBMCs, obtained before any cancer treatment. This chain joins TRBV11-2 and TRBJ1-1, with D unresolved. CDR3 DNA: TGTGCCAGCTCTTCTGGGGTTGTGATTACTGAAGCTTTCTTT. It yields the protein CASSSGVVITEAFF.